These T cell receptor beta chains were read from a single sample in a study of human T cells and chemical hapten exposure. Each CDR3 protein gets one entry after TCRdb re-called the RACE reads with MiXCR. The sample carries approximately 97,000 distinct CDR3 sequences, 25% to 30% recorded once. The source was whole blood, collected in connection with sensitization to the hapten diphenylcyclopropenone (DPC). The receptor set was obtained from a man aged 35-49 years with alopecia areata. Some clones in this sample may be carry-over from other donors' samples. The CDR3 runs from the conserved cysteine through the conserved F or W. A D gene is named only where the DNA matches it firmly. Rows give clone size only sometimes, using once, few, many, or a class for an expanded clone.

TGTGCCAGCAGCAAAACGGTGGGACAGGGAGGAGATACGCAGTATTTT	CASSKTVGQGGDTQYF	TRBD1	.	TRBV6-4	TRBJ2-3
TGTGCCAGCAGCTCCGGACAGGTCACAGATACGCAGTATTTT	CASSSGQVTDTQYF	TRBD1	few	TRBV6-5	TRBJ2-3
TGTGCCATCAGGGGACAGGGCCAGGAGACCCAGTACTTC	CAIRGQGQETQYF	TRBD1	.	TRBV10-3	TRBJ2-5
TGCAGTGCTAGGACTAGCAACTCCTACGAGCAGTACTTC	CSARTSNSYEQYF	TRBD2	.	TRBV20-1	TRBJ2-7
TGTGCCAGCGCATTTGACCCCTACAATCAGCCCCAGCATTTT	CASAFDPYNQPQHF	.	.	TRBV6-1	TRBJ1-5
TGTGCCAGCTCACCAACAGCTAACACCGGGGAGCTGTTTTTT	CASSPTANTGELFF	.	.	TRBV18	TRBJ2-2
TGCAGTGCAAAGGTTACAGGGAAAAATTCACCCCTCCACTTT	CSAKVTGKNSPLHF	.	few	TRBV20-1	TRBJ1-6
TGTGCCTGGATTACTAGCGGGGTCGCTGATACGCAGTATTTT	CAWITSGVADTQYF	TRBD2	.	TRBV30	TRBJ2-3
TGTGCCAGCAGTTCCAGGGGGAAAACTGAAGCTTTCTTT	CASSSRGKTEAFF	TRBD1	medium-sized	TRBV12-3/TRBV12-4	TRBJ1-1
TGTGCCAGCAGCCAAGATAGGGTCAGCACAGATACGCAGTATTTT	CASSQDRVSTDTQYF	.	.	TRBV4-2	TRBJ2-3
TGTGCCAGTCAACCTTTTCCCGGGACAGTAGGTAGCTCCTACGAGCAGTACTTC	CASQPFPGTVGSSYEQYF	TRBD1	.	TRBV28	TRBJ2-7
TGTGCCAGCAGCTTAGCGCGGCGGGAGCAGTACTTC	CASSLARREQYF	.	.	TRBV7-9	TRBJ2-7
TGTGCCAGCAGTTTAAGACAGGCCGGTCAGCCCCAGCATTTT	CASSLRQAGQPQHF	.	.	TRBV27	TRBJ1-5
TGTGCCAGCAGCTTAATGGGTTCGAACACTGAAGCTTTCTTT	CASSLMGSNTEAFF	.	few	TRBV12-3/TRBV12-4	TRBJ1-1
TGTGCCAGCAGCTTAGACAGGAAAGAGACCCAGTACTTC	CASSLDRKETQYF	.	.	TRBV7-2	TRBJ2-5
TGTGCCAGCAGTTATCCACCACAGGGTCGAAGTCAGCCCCAGCATTTT	CASSYPPQGRSQPQHF	.	.	TRBV6-9	TRBJ1-5
TGTGCCAGCAGGCCGGGGGAGGTCGCGGGGAACACCGGGGAGCTGTTTTTT	CASRPGEVAGNTGELFF	.	.	TRBV25-1	TRBJ2-2
TGTGCCAGCACCCCCGGGACAGCCGGCACAGATACGCAGTATTTT	CASTPGTAGTDTQYF	TRBD1	.	TRBV28	TRBJ2-3
TGTGCCAGCAGGGGGACGGCTGGAACGGAGACCCAGTACTTC	CASRGTAGTETQYF	.	many	TRBV12-3/TRBV12-4	TRBJ2-5
TGTGCCAGCAGCCGGAACACGGGCTCTGGGGCCAACGTCCTGACTTTC	CASSRNTGSGANVLTF	.	few	TRBV7-9	TRBJ2-6
TGCGCCAGCAGCCCCGCAACAGGGTTCGCTGAAGCTTTCTTT	CASSPATGFAEAFF	.	few	TRBV5-1	TRBJ1-1
TGCAGTGCTAGAGTCCTCTTGGCGGGAGGGGAAAATGAGCAGTTCTTC	CSARVLLAGGENEQFF	TRBD2	.	TRBV20-1	TRBJ2-1
TGTGCCGCAAAGGGGGTCGGGACGGGGAATGAAAAACTGTTTTTT	CAAKGVGTGNEKLFF	.	.	TRBV10-3	TRBJ1-4
TGTGCCAGCAGTTTAAAAGCCGGGACAGGGAGGGCCGAGCAGTACTTC	CASSLKAGTGRAEQYF	TRBD1	.	TRBV27	TRBJ2-7
TGCAGCGTGGGCGACAGGGGGCCCACAGATACGCAGTATTTT	CSVGDRGPTDTQYF	TRBD1	.	TRBV29-1	TRBJ2-3
TGTGCCAGCAGTCGCTTCGGGGGCTTAGTGACCGGACATACGCAGTATTTT	CASSRFGGLVTGHTQYF	.	.	TRBV6-6	TRBJ2-3
TGTGCCAGCAGCCAAGACCACACTGAAGCTTTCTTT	CASSQDHTEAFF	.	few	TRBV7-2	TRBJ1-1
TGTGCCAGCAGCTTAGGGGTTGGTTGGGGACAGGGGGCCTACGAGCAGTACTTC	CASSLGVGWGQGAYEQYF	TRBD1	.	TRBV7-8	TRBJ2-7
TGTGCCAGCAGCCCGACTAGCGGGACCAATGAGCAGTTCTTC	CASSPTSGTNEQFF	TRBD2	.	TRBV11-2	TRBJ2-1
TGTGCCAGCAGCAAGACAGGGAACTACAATCAGCCCCAGCATTTT	CASSKTGNYNQPQHF	TRBD1	many	TRBV12-3/TRBV12-4	TRBJ1-5
TGTGCCAGCACCGCTTTAACCCGGGCAGATACGCAGTATTTT	CASTALTRADTQYF	.	few	TRBV12-3/TRBV12-4	TRBJ2-3
TGCAGTGTATACCCCTTGGGCCAGCAGAATACGCAGTATTTT	CSVYPLGQQNTQYF	.	.	TRBV20-1	TRBJ2-3
TGTGCCAGCAGTGAAGGACAGGGGAAGAGCAATCAGCCCCAGCATTTT	CASSEGQGKSNQPQHF	TRBD1	.	TRBV2	TRBJ1-5
TGTGCCAGCAGCTTGGGACCGGGACGAGACTACGAGCAGTACTTC	CASSLGPGRDYEQYF	.	.	TRBV5-5	TRBJ2-7
TGTGCAAGTCGCTTATCGCAAACCGGGAGGTTCACGACCTGCGAGCAGTACTTC	CASRLSQTGRFTTCEQYF	.	few	TRBV12-2	TRBJ2-7
TGTGCCAGCAAAAAGACAGGCGACCAAGAGACCCAGTACTTC	CASKKTGDQETQYF	.	few	TRBV28	TRBJ2-5
TGCAGTGCTAGGGGATCAGGGGCGGACGGCTACACCTTC	CSARGSGADGYTF	.	.	TRBV20-1	TRBJ1-2
TGTGCCAGCAGTTTAATGGGGACAGCCTACAATGAGCAGTTCTTC	CASSLMGTAYNEQFF	TRBD1	few	TRBV27	TRBJ2-1
TGTGCCAGCAGACTTAATTTATGGTTGGGGACAGGGGACAACACTGAAGCTTTCTTT	CASRLNLWLGTGDNTEAFF	TRBD1	few	TRBV7-2	TRBJ1-1
TGTGCCAGCAGTTCCGGGGGAAAGGCCCGGGATGAGCAGTTCTTC	CASSSGGKARDEQFF	.	once	TRBV28	TRBJ2-1
TGTGCCAGCAGCTTAGGGGCTAGCGGGAGTAATGAGCAGTTCTTC	CASSLGASGSNEQFF	TRBD2	few	TRBV7-9	TRBJ2-1